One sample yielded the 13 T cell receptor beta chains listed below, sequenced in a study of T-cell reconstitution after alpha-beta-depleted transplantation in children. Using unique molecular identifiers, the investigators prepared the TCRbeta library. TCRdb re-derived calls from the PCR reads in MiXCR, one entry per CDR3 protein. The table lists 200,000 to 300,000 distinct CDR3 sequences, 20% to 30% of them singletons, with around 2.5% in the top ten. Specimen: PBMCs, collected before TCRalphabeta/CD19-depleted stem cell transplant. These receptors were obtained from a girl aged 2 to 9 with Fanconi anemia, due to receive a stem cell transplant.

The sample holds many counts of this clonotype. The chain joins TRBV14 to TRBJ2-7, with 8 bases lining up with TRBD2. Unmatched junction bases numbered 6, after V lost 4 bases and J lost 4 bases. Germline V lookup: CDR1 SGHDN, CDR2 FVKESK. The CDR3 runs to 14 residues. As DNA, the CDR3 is TGTGCCAGCAGCCGCCTTAGCGGGATATACGAGCAGTACTTC. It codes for CASSRLSGIYEQYF.

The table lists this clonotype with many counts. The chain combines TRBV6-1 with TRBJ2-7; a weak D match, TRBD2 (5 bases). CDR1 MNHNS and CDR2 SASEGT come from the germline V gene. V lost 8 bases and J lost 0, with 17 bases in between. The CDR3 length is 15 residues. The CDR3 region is CASESVEGSSYEQYF. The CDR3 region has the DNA TGTGCCAGCGAGAGTGTTGAAGGGAGCTCCTACGAGCAGTACTTC.

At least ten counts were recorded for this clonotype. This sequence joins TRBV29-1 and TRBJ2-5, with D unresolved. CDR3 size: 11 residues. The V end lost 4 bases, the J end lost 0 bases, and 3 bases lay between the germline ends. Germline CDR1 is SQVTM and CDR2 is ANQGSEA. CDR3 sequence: CSVADQETQYF. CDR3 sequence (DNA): TGCAGCGTTGCGGACCAAGAGACCCAGTACTTC.

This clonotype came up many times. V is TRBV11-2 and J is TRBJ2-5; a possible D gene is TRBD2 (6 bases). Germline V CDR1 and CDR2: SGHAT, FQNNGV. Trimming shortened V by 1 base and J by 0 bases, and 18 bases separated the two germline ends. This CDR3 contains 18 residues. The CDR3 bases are TGTGCCAGCAGCTTAGTGTCGTCACTAGCTTTGTACCAAGAGACCCAGTACTTC. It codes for CASSLVSSLALYQETQYF.

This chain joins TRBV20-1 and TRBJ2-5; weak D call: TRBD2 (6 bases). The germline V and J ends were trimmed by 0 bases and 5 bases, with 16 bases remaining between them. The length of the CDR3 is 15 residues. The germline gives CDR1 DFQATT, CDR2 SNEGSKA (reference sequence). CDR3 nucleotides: TGCAGTGCTAGAGATCAATGGCTAGCGAGGGAGACCCAGTACTTC. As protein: CSARDQWLARETQYF.

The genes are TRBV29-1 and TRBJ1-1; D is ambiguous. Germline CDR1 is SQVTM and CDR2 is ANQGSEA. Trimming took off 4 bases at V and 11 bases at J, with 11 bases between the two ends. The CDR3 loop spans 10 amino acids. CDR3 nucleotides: TGCAGCGTTGCTCTACCCAGGGCTTTCTTT. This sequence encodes CSVALPRAFF.

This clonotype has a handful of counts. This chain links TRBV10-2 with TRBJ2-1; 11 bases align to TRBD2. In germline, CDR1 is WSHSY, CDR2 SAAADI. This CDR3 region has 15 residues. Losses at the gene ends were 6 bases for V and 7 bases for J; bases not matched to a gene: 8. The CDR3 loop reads CASRPGTSGQNEQFF. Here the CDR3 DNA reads TGCGCCAGCAGACCCGGGACTAGCGGTCAAAATGAGCAGTTCTTC.

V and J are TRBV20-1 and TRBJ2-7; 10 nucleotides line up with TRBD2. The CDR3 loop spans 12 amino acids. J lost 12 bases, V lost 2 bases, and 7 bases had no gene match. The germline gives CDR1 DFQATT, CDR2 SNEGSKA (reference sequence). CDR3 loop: CSARWTSGNRYF. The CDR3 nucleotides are TGCAGTGCTAGATGGACTAGCGGCAATCGGTACTTC.

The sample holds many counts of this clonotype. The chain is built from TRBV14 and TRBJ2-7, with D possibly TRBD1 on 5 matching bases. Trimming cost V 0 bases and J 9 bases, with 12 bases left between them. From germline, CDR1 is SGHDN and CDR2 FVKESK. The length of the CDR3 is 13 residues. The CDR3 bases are TGTGCCAGCAGCCAAGATCTCTGGGGCTGGCAGTACTTC. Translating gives CASSQDLWGWQYF.

Here the CDR3 reads CSVPGLAGSYEQYF. The DNA of the CDR3 is TGCAGCGTTCCGGGACTAGCGGGCTCCTACGAGCAGTACTTC. The chain combines TRBV29-1 with TRBJ2-7, with 12 bases identical to TRBD2. The junction had 2 bases not matched to a gene; V was cut back by 5 bases and J by 0 bases. The CDR3 has 14 amino acids. Germline V gene data show CDR1 as SQVTM and CDR2 as ANQGSEA.

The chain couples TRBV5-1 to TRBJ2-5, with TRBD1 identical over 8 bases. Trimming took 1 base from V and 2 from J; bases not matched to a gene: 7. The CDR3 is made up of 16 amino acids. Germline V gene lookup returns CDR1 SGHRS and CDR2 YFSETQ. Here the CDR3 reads CASSLSGDRRQETQYF. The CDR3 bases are TGCGCCAGCAGCTTGTCTGGGGACAGGAGGCAAGAGACCCAGTACTTC.

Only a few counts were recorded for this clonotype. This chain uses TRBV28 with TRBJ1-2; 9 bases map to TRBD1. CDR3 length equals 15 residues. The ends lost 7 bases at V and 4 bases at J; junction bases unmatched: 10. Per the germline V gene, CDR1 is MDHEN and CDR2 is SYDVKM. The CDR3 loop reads CASNSGGQGLYGYTF. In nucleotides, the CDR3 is TGTGCCAGCAATTCCGGGGGACAGGGCCTCTATGGCTACACCTTC.

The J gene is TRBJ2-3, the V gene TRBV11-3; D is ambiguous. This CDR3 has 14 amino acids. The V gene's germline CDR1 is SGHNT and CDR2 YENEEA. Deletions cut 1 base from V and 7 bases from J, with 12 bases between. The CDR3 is CASSLAPPPNTQYF. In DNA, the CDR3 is TGTGCCAGCAGCTTAGCCCCCCCTCCAAATACGCAGTATTTT.